A single sample is the source of the 9 T cell receptor beta chains below, sequenced in a study of blood T cells in healthy people across ages. It was with a sample-barcoded 5' primer and a J-beta primer mix that a second PCR of roughly 6 to 11 cycles was run. In TCRdb, the 5' RACE reads were re-called with MiXCR into one record per CDR3 protein. The table shows 1.5 million to 2 million distinct CDR3 sequences, with about 28% occurring only once. Source material: blood. Source of these receptors: a woman aged 25 to 39 in good health.

The rearrangement uses TRBV9 and TRBJ2-5; 10 bases agree with TRBD2. Germline V CDR1 and CDR2: SGDLS, YYNGEE. This CDR3 has 15 amino acids. Trimming at V came to 3 bases and at J to 2 bases, leaving 4 bases not matched to a gene. The CDR3 DNA sequence: TGTGCCAGCAGCGGGACTAGCGGACAACAAGAGACCCAGTACTTC. Protein sequence: CASSGTSGQQETQYF.

This clonotype has only one observation. The chain couples TRBV29-1 to TRBJ2-7; maybe TRBD2 (6 bases). The germline V and J ends were trimmed by 7 bases and 0 bases, with 16 bases remaining between them. The CDR3 extends over 14 amino acids. CDR1 SQVTM and CDR2 ANQGSEA come from the germline V gene. The DNA of the CDR3 is TGCAGCGCTCTGGGGGAGGACTCCTCCTACGAGCAGTACTTC. Its protein is CSALGEDSSYEQYF.

The chain recombines TRBV7-9 with TRBJ1-1; 8 bases agree with TRBD1. Germline values: CDR1 SEHNR, CDR2 FQNEAQ (reference sequence). This CDR3 comprises 15 residues. V lost 4 bases to trimming and J lost 4 bases; unmatched junction nucleotides: 8. The CDR3 spells CASSSQTGVGTEAFF. The CDR3 bases are TGTGCCAGCAGCTCCCAGACAGGGGTGGGCACTGAAGCTTTCTTT.

This clonotype was detected a few times. This chain uses TRBV20-1 with TRBJ1-4, with no clear D. Germline V gives CDR1 DFQATT, CDR2 SNEGSKA (reference sequence). The CDR3 runs 11 residues. The ends were cut back, 5 bases at V and 15 bases at J, with 16 bases in the middle. CDR3 region: CSAQTFEGMFF. The CDR3 DNA is TGCAGTGCTCAGACCTTTGAAGGAATGTTTTTT.

This clonotype was observed at least ten times. The V gene is TRBV12-5, the J gene TRBJ2-1, with D hard to call. The germline CDR1 and CDR2 sequences are LGHNT and FRNRAP. The CDR3 runs to 13 residues. Between the trimmed V and J ends, which lost 1 base and 2 bases, there was a span of 3 bases. CDR3 residues: CASGLGTYNEQFF. CDR3 DNA sequence: TGTGCTAGTGGTTTGGGGACCTACAATGAGCAGTTCTTC.

This clonotype was found once. A much more abundant neighbour one base away suggests this may be a read error. The genes are TRBV28 and TRBJ2-7, with 7 bases lining up with TRBD1. The CDR3 has 15 amino acids. The germline gives CDR1 MDHEN, CDR2 SYDVKM. CDR3 amino acids: CANSSSGAGQDEQYF. The CDR3 DNA follows: TGTGCCAACAGTTCCTCAGGTGCAGGACAGGACGAGCAGTACTTC.

The genes are TRBV7-2 and TRBJ2-1, with TRBD2 matching 9 bases. CDR3 length equals 15 residues. The germline gives CDR1 SGHTA, CDR2 FQGNSA. The trim removed 1 base at V and 9 bases at J, leaving 7 bases unmatched. The CDR3 is CASSLVARTSAEQFF. CDR3 sequence (DNA): TGTGCCAGCAGCTTAGTTGCGAGGACTAGCGCTGAGCAGTTCTTC.

The V and J genes are TRBV12-3 or TRBV12-4 and TRBJ1-1, with TRBD1 as a possible D gene (6 bases). CDR3 length equals 14 residues. V dropped 7 bases and J dropped 5 bases, with 17 bases sitting between them. DNA of the CDR3: TGTGCCAGCATCACCGGCGGGGGCCAGACTGAAGCTTTCTTT. This codes for CASITGGGQTEAFF.

At least ten counts were recorded for this clonotype. This rearrangement joins TRBV20-1 to TRBJ2-3; D not resolved. This CDR3 is 12 amino acids long. Germline CDR1 is DFQATT and CDR2 is SNEGSKA (reference sequence). V shed 1 base and J shed 7 bases, with 9 bases lying between them. The CDR3 sequence is CSARGPQNTQYF. The DNA of the CDR3 is TGCAGTGCTAGAGGCCCCCAAAATACGCAGTATTTT.